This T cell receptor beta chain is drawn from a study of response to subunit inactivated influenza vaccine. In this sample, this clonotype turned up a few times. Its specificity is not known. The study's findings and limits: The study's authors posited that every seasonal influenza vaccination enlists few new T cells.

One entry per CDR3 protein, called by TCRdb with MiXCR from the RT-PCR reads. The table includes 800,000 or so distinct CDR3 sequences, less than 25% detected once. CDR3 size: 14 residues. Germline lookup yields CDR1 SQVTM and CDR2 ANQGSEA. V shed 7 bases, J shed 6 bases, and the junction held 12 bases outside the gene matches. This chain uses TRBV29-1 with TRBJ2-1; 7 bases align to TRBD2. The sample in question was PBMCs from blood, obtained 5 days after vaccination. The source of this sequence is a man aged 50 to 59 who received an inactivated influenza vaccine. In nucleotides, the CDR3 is TGCAGCGGTGGACTAGTCATCCCCCCCAATGAGCAGTTCTTC. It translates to CSGGLVIPPNEQFF.